Below, 18 T cell receptor beta chains from the same sample are listed, as sequenced in a study of monozygotic twins with cystic fibrosis. Clones were read by immunoSEQ multiplex PCR, and TCRdb kept only the in-frame ones, dropping some. The table lists 14,000 or so clones, about 93% of them singletons. The sample comprised blood. The receptors here all came from a girl aged 2-10 years with cystic fibrosis.

The chain is built from TRBV5-1 and TRBJ2-7, with TRBD2 as a possible D gene (6 bases). The CDR3 length is 15 residues. V was shortened by 0 bases and J by 4 bases, with 14 bases between the two germline ends. Looked up from germline, CDR1 is SGHRS and CDR2 is YFSETQ. CDR3 nucleotides: TGCGCCAGCAGCTTGGACCTTAGCGGACTTTACGAGCAGTACTTC. Its protein is CASSLDLSGLYEQYF.

The V gene is TRBV4-3, the J gene TRBJ1-3, with 7 bases aligning to TRBD1. V was pared by 2 bases and J by 3 bases, with 7 bases of the junction left unmatched. CDR1 LGHNA and CDR2 YSLEER come from the germline V gene. This CDR3 has 16 residues. This CDR3 reads CASSQLQGIFGNTIYF. CDR3 coding DNA: TGCGCCAGCAGCCAACTACAGGGGATTTTTGGAAACACCATATATTTT.

V and J are TRBV30 and TRBJ2-1; D may be TRBD2 (6 bases). From germline, CDR1 is GTSNPN and CDR2 SVGIG (reference sequence). The CDR3 runs 13 residues. The V gene lost 0 bases and the J gene lost 8 bases, with 11 bases spanning the gap. The CDR3 sequence is CAWSVKGLDEQFF. In DNA form, the CDR3 reads TGTGCCTGGAGTGTGAAGGGACTCGATGAGCAGTTCTTC.

The chain has TRBV18 and TRBJ2-7; 7 bases are a match to TRBD2. The germline CDR1 and CDR2 sequences are KGHSH and LQKENI. The CDR3 covers 14 residues. V dropped 8 bases and J dropped 6; count of bases not matched to a gene: 13. DNA for the CDR3: TGTGCCAGCCGCCGCACACGGAGGGAGGGCGAGCAGTACTTC. The encoded protein is CASRRTRREGEQYF.

The chain is built from TRBV18 and TRBJ1-4; no clear D gene. The CDR3 spans 17 residues. Germline-derived CDR1 and CDR2 are KGHSH and LQKENI. V was trimmed by 5 bases and J by 7 bases, leaving 23 bases between them. CDR3 amino acids: CASSSEMNRGIVEKLFF. CDR3 in DNA: TGTGCCAGCTCATCAGAAATGAACAGAGGGATAGTTGAAAAACTGTTTTTT.

This CDR3 reads CASSQGQGLSPPQHF. CDR3 DNA sequence: TGTGCCAGTAGTCAAGGACAGGGTCTATCTCCGCCCCAGCATTTT. J is TRBJ1-5 and V is TRBV19; 8 bases are a match to TRBD1. From germline, CDR1 is LNHDA and CDR2 SQIVND (reference sequence). With V trimmed by 5 bases and J by 9 bases, 12 bases remained unmatched. This CDR3 is built from 15 residues.

This chain connects TRBV28 to TRBJ2-5; D may be TRBD1 (6 bases). The CDR3 loop spans 15 amino acids. Deletions cut 8 bases from V and 1 base from J, with 17 bases between. Germline V gene lookup returns CDR1 MDHEN and CDR2 SYDVKM. CDR3 coding DNA: TGTGCCAGCTTTAGCAGGGGCCCATCCCAAGAGACCCAGTACTTC. As protein: CASFSRGPSQETQYF. The full variable domain, rest sourced from reference TRBV28 and TRBJ2-5, is DVKVTQSSRYLVKRTGEKVFLECVQDMDHENMFWYRQDPGLGLRLIYFSYDVKMKEKGDIPEGYSVSREKKERFSLILESASTNQTSMYLCASFSRGPSQETQYFGPGTRLLVL.

The rearrangement joins TRBV11-2 to TRBJ1-2; tentative D call: TRBD1 (5 bases). The V gene's germline CDR1 is SGHAT and CDR2 FQNNGV. The CDR3 is 15 amino acids. Trimming stripped 3 bases from V and 6 bases from J, with 17 bases between. The CDR3 DNA is TGTGCCAGCAGCTTGGGGCAACGGCGGGTCGATGGCTACACCTTC. It encodes CASSLGQRRVDGYTF.

The chain links TRBV4-2 to TRBJ1-1, with 12 bases aligning to TRBD1. This CDR3 region has 15 residues. Germline CDR1 reads LGHNA; CDR2 reads YNFKEQ. With V trimmed by 1 base and J by 5 bases, 2 bases remained unmatched. The CDR3 protein is CASSQGDRGLTEAFF. CDR3 nucleotide sequence: TGTGCCAGCAGCCAAGGGGACAGGGGGCTAACTGAAGCTTTCTTT.

There are a few counts of this clone. The gene calls are TRBV7-6 and TRBJ1-1; D unresolved. Trimming took off 5 bases at V and 1 base at J, with 8 bases between the two ends. This CDR3 spans 13 amino acids. Looked up from germline, CDR1 is SGHVS and CDR2 is FNYEAQ. The CDR3 nucleotides read TGTGCCAGCAGCCCCCAGCCGAACACTGAAGCTTTCTTT. Translating it yields CASSPQPNTEAFF.

V and J are TRBV6-1 and TRBJ2-7; a weak D match, TRBD1 (7 bases). CDR1 and CDR2 (germline): MNHNS, SASEGT. V was pared by 7 bases and J by 6 bases, with 22 bases between. CDR3 length equals 15 residues. The CDR3, as DNA: TGTGCCAGCAAAATCGTCGCCAGGGGGGTCGGCGAGCAGTACTTC. Its translation is CASKIVARGVGEQYF.

J is TRBJ1-1 and V is TRBV5-6; 7 nucleotides align to TRBD1. The CDR3 length is 12 residues. Germline CDR1 SGHDT, CDR2 YYEEEE. After removal of 4 bases from V and 10 bases from J, the junction contained 7 bases not matched to a gene. This chain's CDR3 is CASSITGDGAFF. CDR3 in DNA: TGTGCCAGCAGCATCACAGGGGATGGAGCTTTCTTT.

The chain is built from TRBV25-1 and TRBJ2-1; 8 nucleotides line up with TRBD1. The CDR3 runs 16 residues. From germline, CDR1 is MGHDK and CDR2 SYGVNS. The ends lost 2 bases at V and 5 bases at J; junction bases unmatched: 8. This chain's CDR3 is CASSEGRGQGHNEQFF. The CDR3 coding sequence is TGTGCCAGCAGTGAAGGGAGAGGACAGGGACACAATGAGCAGTTCTTC.

The J gene is TRBJ2-1, the V gene TRBV5-6, with TRBD1 matching 8 bases. Germline CDR1 is SGHDT and CDR2 is YYEEEE. Trimming removed 4 bases from V and 13 bases from J; junction bases left unmatched: 10. There are 13 residues in the CDR3. The DNA for the CDR3 is TGTGCCAGCAGCACCGGGACAGGTAGCATCCAGTTCTTC. It codes for CASSTGTGSIQFF.

In regard to this clone: A read error may account for a junction end that differs from germline. V usage is TRBV7-7 and J usage is TRBJ1-1; D remains unclear. This CDR3 region has 13 residues. CDR1 SSHAT and CDR2 FNYEAQ come from the germline V gene (reference sequence). CDR3 bases: TGTGCTAGCAGCTTAAGGGAGAACACTGAAGCTTTCTTT. Translation gives CASSLRENTEAFF.

The gene calls are TRBV28 and TRBJ2-7; no clear D gene. CDR1 and CDR2 from the germline V gene are MDHEN and SYDVKM. The CDR3 consists of 14 residues. Trimming pared 8 bases from V and 2 bases from J, leaving 16 bases between. CDR3 residues: CASCNSAETYEQYF. The CDR3 bases are TGTGCCAGCTGTAACAGCGCGGAAACCTACGAGCAGTACTTC.

The CDR3 region is CASRSGANVLTF. Here the CDR3 DNA reads TGTGCCAGCCGCTCTGGGGCCAACGTCCTGACTTTC. The chain combines TRBV9 with TRBJ2-6; D ambiguous. Trimming pared 7 bases from V and 0 bases from J, leaving 2 bases between. Germline-derived CDR1 and CDR2 are SGDLS and YYNGEE. The CDR3 loop spans 12 amino acids.

This clone was found once. This chain joins TRBV27 and TRBJ1-5, with D possibly being TRBD1 (5 bases). CDR3 length: 16 residues. Between the trimmed V and J ends, which lost 3 bases and 0 bases, there was a span of 12 bases. Germline values: CDR1 MNHEY, CDR2 SMNVEV (reference sequence). CDR3 DNA sequence: TGTGCCAGCAGTTTCGTGGGGGGACTTAGCAATCAGCCCCAGCATTTT. Its protein is CASSFVGGLSNQPQHF.